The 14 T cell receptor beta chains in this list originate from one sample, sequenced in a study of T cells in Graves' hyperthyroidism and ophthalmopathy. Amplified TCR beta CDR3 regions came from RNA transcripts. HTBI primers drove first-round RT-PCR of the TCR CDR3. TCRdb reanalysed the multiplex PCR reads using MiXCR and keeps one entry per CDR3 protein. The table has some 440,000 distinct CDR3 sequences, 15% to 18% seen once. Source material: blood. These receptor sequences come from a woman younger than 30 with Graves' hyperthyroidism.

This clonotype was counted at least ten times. In DNA, the CDR3 is TGCGCCAGCAGCCGGGACAGGGGTGACACTGAAGCTTTCTTT. It yields the protein CASSRDRGDTEAFF. This chain connects TRBV5-1 to TRBJ1-1, with 10 bases aligning to TRBD1. With V trimmed by 4 bases and J by 3 bases, 3 bases remained unmatched. The CDR3 loop spans 14 amino acids. The germline gives CDR1 SGHRS, CDR2 YFSETQ.

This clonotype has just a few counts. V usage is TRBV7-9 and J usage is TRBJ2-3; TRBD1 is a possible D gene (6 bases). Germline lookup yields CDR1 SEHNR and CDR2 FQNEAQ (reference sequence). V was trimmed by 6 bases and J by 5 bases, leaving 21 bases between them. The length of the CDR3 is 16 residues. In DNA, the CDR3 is TGTGCCAGCAGATCCAGGTGGGACACCCCCATAGATACGCAGTATTTT. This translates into CASRSRWDTPIDTQYF.

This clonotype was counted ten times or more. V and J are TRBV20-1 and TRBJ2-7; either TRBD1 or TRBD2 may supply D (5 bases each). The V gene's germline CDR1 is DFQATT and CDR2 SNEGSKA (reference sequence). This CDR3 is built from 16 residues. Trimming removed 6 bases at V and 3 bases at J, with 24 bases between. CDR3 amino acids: CSARLGDAGAGYEQYF. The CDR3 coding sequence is TGCAGTGCCCGATTAGGGGACGCCGGCGCGGGCTACGAGCAGTACTTC.

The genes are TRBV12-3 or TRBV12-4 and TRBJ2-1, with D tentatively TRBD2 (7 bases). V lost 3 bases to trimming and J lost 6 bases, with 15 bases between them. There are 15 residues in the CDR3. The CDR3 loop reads CASSLGGAVFNEQFF. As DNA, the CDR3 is TGTGCCAGCAGTTTGGGGGGGGCGGTCTTCAATGAGCAGTTCTTC.

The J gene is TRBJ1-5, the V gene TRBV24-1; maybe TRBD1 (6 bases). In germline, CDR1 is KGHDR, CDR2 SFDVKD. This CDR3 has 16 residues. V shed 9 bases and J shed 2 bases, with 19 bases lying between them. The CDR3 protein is CATQGTSVQRNQPQHF. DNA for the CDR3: TGTGCCACCCAGGGGACTTCGGTGCAACGCAATCAGCCCCAGCATTTT.

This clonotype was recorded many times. The CDR3 region is CASSQAGGGVAFF. DNA for the CDR3: TGTGCCAGCAGCCAAGCAGGAGGGGGTGTAGCTTTCTTT. The chain uses TRBV4-2 and TRBJ1-1; D might be TRBD1 (6 bases). V lost 1 base and J lost 10, with 13 bases in between. This CDR3 spans 13 amino acids. Germline V gives CDR1 LGHNA, CDR2 YNFKEQ.

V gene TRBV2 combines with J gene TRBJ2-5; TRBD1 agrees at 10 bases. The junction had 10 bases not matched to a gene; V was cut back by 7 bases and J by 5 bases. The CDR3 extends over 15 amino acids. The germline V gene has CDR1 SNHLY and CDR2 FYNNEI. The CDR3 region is CASTTDRGSRETQYF. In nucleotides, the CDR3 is TGTGCCAGCACGACGGACAGGGGGTCCCGCGAGACCCAGTACTTC.

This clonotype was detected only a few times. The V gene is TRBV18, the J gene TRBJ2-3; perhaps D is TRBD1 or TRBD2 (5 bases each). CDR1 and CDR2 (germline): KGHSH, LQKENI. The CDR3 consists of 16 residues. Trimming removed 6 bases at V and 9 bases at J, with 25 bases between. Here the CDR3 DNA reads TGTGCCAGCTCCCAAAGCCGGGACCGAGTAAAGAGAACGCAGTATTTT. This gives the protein CASSQSRDRVKRTQYF. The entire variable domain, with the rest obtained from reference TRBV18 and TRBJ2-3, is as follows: NAGVMQNPRHLVRRRGQEARLRCSPMKGHSHVYWYRQLPEEGLKFMVYLQKENIIDESGMPKERFSAEFPKEGPSILRIQQVVRGDSAAYFCASSQSRDRVKRTQYFGPGTRLTVL.

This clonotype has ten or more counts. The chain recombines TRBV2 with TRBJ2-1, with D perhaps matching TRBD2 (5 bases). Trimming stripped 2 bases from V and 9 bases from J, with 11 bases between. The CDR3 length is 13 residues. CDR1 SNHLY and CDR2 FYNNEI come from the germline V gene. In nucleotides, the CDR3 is TGTGCCAGCAGTGAAAACCAGAGCGGTGAGCAGTTCTTC. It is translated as CASSENQSGEQFF.

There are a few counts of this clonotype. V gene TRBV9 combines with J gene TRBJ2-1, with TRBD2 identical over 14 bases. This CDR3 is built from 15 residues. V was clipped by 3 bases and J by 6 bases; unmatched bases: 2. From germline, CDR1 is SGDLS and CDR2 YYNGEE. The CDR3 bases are TGTGCCAGCAGCGAGGGACTAGCGGGAGTCAATGAGCAGTTCTTC. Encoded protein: CASSEGLAGVNEQFF.

CDR3 protein: CASSGQGARSYEQYF. Written as DNA, the CDR3 is TGTGCCAGCAGCGGACAGGGGGCGCGGTCCTACGAGCAGTACTTC. J is TRBJ2-7 and V is TRBV13, with TRBD1 matching over 11 bases. This CDR3 comprises 15 residues. J lost 1 base, V lost 5 bases, and 4 bases had no gene match. Looked up from germline, CDR1 is PRHDT and CDR2 is FYEKMQ (reference sequence). Looking up the rest from reference TRBV13 and TRBJ2-7 gives the full variable domain: AAGVIQSPRHLIKEKRETATLKCYPIPRHDTVYWYQQGPGQDPQFLISFYEKMQSDKGSIPDRFSAQQFSDYHSELNMSSLELGDSALYFCASSGQGARSYEQYFGPGTRLTVT.

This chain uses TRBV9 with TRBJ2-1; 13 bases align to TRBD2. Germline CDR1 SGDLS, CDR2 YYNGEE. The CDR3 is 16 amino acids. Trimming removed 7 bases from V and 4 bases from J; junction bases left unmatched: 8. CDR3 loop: CASGEGGLAGYNEQFF. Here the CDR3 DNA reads TGTGCCAGCGGGGAGGGGGGACTAGCGGGATACAATGAGCAGTTCTTC. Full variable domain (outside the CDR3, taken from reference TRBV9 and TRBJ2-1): DSGVTQTPKHLITATGQRVTLRCSPRSGDLSVYWYQQSLDQGLQFLIQYYNGEERAKGNILERFSAQQFPDLHSELNLSSLELGDSALYFCASGEGGLAGYNEQFFGPGTRLTVL.

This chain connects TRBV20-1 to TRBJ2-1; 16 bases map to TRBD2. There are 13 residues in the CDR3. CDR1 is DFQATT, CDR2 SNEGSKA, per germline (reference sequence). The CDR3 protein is CAGTSGGVDEQFF. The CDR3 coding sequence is TGCGCTGGGACTAGCGGGGGGGTCGATGAGCAGTTCTTC.

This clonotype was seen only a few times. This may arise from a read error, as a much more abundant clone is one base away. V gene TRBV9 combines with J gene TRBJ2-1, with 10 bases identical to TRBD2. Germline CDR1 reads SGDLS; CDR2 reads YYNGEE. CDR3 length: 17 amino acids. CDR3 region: CASSTSSGSGSYNEQLF. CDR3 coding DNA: TGTGCCAGCAGCACTTCTAGCGGGAGCGGATCCTACAATGAGCAGCTCTTC.